This T cell receptor beta chain was found in a study of blood T cell repertoires in COVID-19. Background on the study: Specimens from acute and convalescent COVID-19 originated in the United States, Italy and Spain. PBMCs, B-cell-depleted T cells, or T cells provided the cDNA or gDNA that made up the material.

Germline V CDR1 and CDR2: SGDLS, YYNGEE. V trimming: 2 bases; J trimming: 3 bases; junction bases outside the gene matches: 5. This CDR3 has 16 residues. Original processing notes: Cell counts per sample came from amplifying reference gene primers. Data came from immunoSEQ multiplex PCR; TCRdb stores just in-frame clones and leaves some out. V, J and clone size are those of that table, while D and trimming were read from the DNA. The data show roughly 190,000 clones, 83% seen once. The sequenced material came from peripheral blood. The sequence was obtained from a man between 45 and 60 years old with active or convalescent COVID-19. The rearrangement uses TRBV9 and TRBJ1-6, with TRBD1 matching over 7 bases. CDR3 in DNA: TGTGCCAGCAGCGTGGGACAGACTAACTATAATTCACCCCTCCACTTT. Amino acids: CASSVGQTNYNSPLHF.